This record concerns one TCR beta chain sequence. Its antigen is not known. The data were taken from a study of shared clonotypes between healthy human individuals. CD45RO-negative, CCR7-selected cells formed the naive CD8 fraction, which excluded terminally differentiated effector memory CD45RA+ cells. There were no recent acute infections or vaccinations among the donors, who were healthy HIV-negative adults. Sequenced by immunoSEQ multiplex PCR; TCRdb stores in-frame clones only, minus some. The data hold about 2.1 million clones, with 93% observed a single time. The CDR3 is 13 amino acids. The ends were cut back, 6 bases at V and 6 bases at J, with 12 bases in the middle. The germline gives CDR1 MDHEN, CDR2 SYDVKM. Study conclusions and caveats: It was the non-shared clonotypes that had lower generation probabilities than clonotypes shared by all four donors.

The chain recombines TRBV28 with TRBJ1-5, with D possibly TRBD1 on 5 matching bases. The TCR originated in a man between 18 and 35 years old in good health. Some clones in this sample may be carry-over from other donors' samples. The material sequenced was naive CD8+ T cells from PBMCs. The CDR3 DNA reads as TGTGCCAGCAGCTCTAATGGGGGTCAGCCCCAGCATTTT. Protein sequence: CASSSNGGQPQHF.